The sequence of this T cell receptor beta chain was determined in a study of blood T cell repertoires in COVID-19. Study context: The United States, Italy and Spain supplied acute and convalescent COVID-19 samples. Nucleic acid was either cDNA or gDNA, and it came from T cells, B-cell-depleted T cells, or PBMCs.

Per the authors' pipeline: It was from reference gene primer amplification that nucleated cell counts were estimated. TCRdb keeps only in-frame clones here, not all; method: immunoSEQ multiplex PCR. The V and J calls and clone size are taken from that table; D and trimming were inferred from the DNA. The data show approximately 200,000 clones, 80% to 90% seen once. This clone turned up a few times. Trimming pared 1 base from V and 0 bases from J, leaving 8 bases between. Germline loops: CDR1 SGHRS, CDR2 YFSETQ. The CDR3 totals 15 residues. The sequence derives from a man aged 55-75 years who had recovered from COVID-19. The source material was peripheral blood. V and J are TRBV5-1 and TRBJ1-3; no reliable D call. CDR3: CASSLLTGSGNTIYF. CDR3 sequence (DNA): TGCGCCAGCAGCTTGCTCACCGGCTCTGGAAACACCATATATTTT. Drawing the rest from reference TRBV5-1 and TRBJ1-3, the complete variable domain is KAGVTQTPRYLIKTRGQQVTLSCSPISGHRSVSWYQQTPGQGLQFLFEYFSETQRNKGNFPGRFSGRQFSNSRSEMNVSTLELGDSALYLCASSLLTGSGNTIYFGEGSWLTVV.